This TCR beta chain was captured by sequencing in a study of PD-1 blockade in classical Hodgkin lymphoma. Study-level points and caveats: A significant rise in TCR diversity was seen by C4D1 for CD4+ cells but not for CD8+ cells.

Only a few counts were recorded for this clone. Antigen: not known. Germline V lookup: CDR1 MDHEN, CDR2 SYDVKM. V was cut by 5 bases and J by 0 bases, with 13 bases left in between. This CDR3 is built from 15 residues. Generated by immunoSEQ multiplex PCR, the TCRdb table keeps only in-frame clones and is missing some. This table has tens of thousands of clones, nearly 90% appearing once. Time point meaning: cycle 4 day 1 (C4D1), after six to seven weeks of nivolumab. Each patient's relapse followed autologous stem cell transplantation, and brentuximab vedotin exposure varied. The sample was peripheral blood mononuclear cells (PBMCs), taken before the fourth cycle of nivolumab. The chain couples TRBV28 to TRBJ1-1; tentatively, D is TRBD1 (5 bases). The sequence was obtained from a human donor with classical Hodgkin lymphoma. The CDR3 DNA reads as TGTGCCAGCAGTATTTCCTCGACAGTGAACACTGAAGCTTTCTTT. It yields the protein CASSISSTVNTEAFF.